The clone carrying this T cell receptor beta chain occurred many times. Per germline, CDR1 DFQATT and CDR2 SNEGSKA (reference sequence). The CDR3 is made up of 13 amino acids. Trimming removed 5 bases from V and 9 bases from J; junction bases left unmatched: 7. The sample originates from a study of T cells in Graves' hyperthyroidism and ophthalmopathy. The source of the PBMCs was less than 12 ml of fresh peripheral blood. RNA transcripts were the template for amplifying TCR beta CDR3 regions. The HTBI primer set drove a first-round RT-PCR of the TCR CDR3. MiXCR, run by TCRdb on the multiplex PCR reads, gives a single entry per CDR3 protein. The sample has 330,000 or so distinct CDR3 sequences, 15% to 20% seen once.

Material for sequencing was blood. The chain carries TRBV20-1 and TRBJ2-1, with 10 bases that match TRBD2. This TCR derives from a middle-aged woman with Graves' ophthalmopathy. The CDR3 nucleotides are TGCAGTGCTTCCCTAGCGGGAGCGGGTGAGCAGTTCTTC. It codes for CSASLAGAGEQFF.